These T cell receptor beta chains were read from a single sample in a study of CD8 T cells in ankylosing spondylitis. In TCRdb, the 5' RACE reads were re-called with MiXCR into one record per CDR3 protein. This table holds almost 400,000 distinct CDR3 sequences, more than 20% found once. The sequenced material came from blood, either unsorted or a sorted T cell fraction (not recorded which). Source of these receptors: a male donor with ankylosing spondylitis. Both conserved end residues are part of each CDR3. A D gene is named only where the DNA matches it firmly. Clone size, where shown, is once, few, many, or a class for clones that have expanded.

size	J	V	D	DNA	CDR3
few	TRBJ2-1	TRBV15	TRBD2	TGTGCCACCAGCGACCTAGCGGGAGACTTCAGCTCCTACAATGAGCAGTTCTTC	CATSDLAGDFSSYNEQFF
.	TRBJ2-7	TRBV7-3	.	TGTGCCAGCAGCTTGGGACGTGAGCCCTACGAGCAGTACTTC	CASSLGREPYEQYF
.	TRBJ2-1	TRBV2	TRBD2	TGTGCCAGCAGTGGAGCGGGAGGGCTTTATGAGCAGTTCTTC	CASSGAGGLYEQFF
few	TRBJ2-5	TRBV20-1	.	TGCAGTGCTAGCCGCACAGGACGGGAGACCCAGTACTTC	CSASRTGRETQYF
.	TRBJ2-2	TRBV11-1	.	TGTGCCAGCAGCTTATTTGCCCCTCAGCGACATAACACCGGGGAGCTGTTTTTT	CASSLFAPQRHNTGELFF
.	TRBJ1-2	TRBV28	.	TGTGCCAGCAGTCCCCGAACTCGCTATGGCTACACCTTC	CASSPRTRYGYTF
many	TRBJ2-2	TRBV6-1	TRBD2	TGTGCCAGCAGACCTACTAGCGGGGGGTACACCGGGGAGCTGTTTTTT	CASRPTSGGYTGELFF
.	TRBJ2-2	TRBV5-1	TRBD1	TGCGCCAGCAGCTTGAGACAGGGGTCGACCGGGGAGCTGTTTTTT	CASSLRQGSTGELFF
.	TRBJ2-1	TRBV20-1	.	TGCAGTGCTACGGAGGCGGCGGGGCCCTACAATGAGCAGTTCTTC	CSATEAAGPYNEQFF
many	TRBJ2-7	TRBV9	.	TGTGCCAGCAGCGTAGGTGGTAGGTCCTACGAGCAGTACTTC	CASSVGGRSYEQYF
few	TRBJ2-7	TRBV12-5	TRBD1	TGTGCTAGTGGAACCGGGACAGGGGCCTCCTACGAGCAGTACTTC	CASGTGTGASYEQYF
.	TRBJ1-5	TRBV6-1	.	TGTGCCAGCAGCAGCGGACGGAATCAGCCCCAGCATTTT	CASSSGRNQPQHF
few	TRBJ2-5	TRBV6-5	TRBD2	TGTGCCAGCAGTTACTCGAGACTAGCGGGCAACCAAGAGACCCAGTACTTC	CASSYSRLAGNQETQYF
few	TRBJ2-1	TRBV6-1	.	TGTGCCAGCACCCCGCGGCTTGGTCGGTCAAAGTTCTTC	CASTPRLGRSKFF
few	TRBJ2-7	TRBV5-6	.	TGTGCCAGCAGCTTGTTAACGGGCGGGGACTACGAGCAGTACTTC	CASSLLTGGDYEQYF
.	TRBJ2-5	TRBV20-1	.	TGCAGTGCTAGAGATGGGGACGCTCCGCAAGAGACCCAGTACTTC	CSARDGDAPQETQYF
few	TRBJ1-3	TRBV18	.	TGTGCCAGCTCAACCTACACTGGGGACACCATATATTTT	CASSTYTGDTIYF
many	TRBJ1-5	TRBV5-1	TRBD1	TGCGCCAGCAGCCAACTAGGGGGCATGCAGCCCCAGCATTTT	CASSQLGGMQPQHF
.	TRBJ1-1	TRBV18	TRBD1	TGTGCCAGCTCACCTCCAGGGGGGGAAGCTTTCTTT	CASSPPGGEAFF
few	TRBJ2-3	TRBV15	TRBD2	TGTGCCACCAGCAGAGTTTTGGGACTAGCGGGAGGGACGGATACGCAGTATTTT	CATSRVLGLAGGTDTQYF
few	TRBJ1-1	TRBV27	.	TGTGCCAGCAGTCGATCCCGGGACCGGTTTATATACACTGAAGCTTTCTTT	CASSRSRDRFIYTEAFF
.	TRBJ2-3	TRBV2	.	TGTGCCAGCAGCGTTCGGGGAGATACGCAGTATTTT	CASSVRGDTQYF
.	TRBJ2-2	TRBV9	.	TGTGCCAGCAGCGTAGGTGGGACTCCTATGTCCGGGGAGCTGTTTTTT	CASSVGGTPMSGELFF
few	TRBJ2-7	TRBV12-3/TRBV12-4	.	TGTGCCAGCAGTTTAGACCCTCGGGCAGCAACTAGTTATCGGTACGAGCAGTACTTC	CASSLDPRAATSYRYEQYF
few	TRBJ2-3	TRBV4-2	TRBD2	TGTGCCAGCAGCCAAGAAGATAGCGGGGATGAGGCAGATACGCAGTATTTT	CASSQEDSGDEADTQYF
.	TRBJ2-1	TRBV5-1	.	TGCGCCAGCAGCTTGGCCCGAGTTGGGTACAATGAGCAGTTCTTC	CASSLARVGYNEQFF
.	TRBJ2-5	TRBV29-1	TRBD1	TGCAGCGTTGAAGAGCGGGACAGGGGAGTCTCGGAGACCCAGTACTTC	CSVEERDRGVSETQYF
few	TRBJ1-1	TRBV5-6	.	TGTGCCAGCAGCCCCACAGTGACGAACACTGAAGCTTTCTTT	CASSPTVTNTEAFF
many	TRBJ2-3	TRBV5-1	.	TGCGCCAGCAGCTTCGGTGGTAGTTTGGGCACAGATACGCAGTATTTT	CASSFGGSLGTDTQYF
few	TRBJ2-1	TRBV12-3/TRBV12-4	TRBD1	TGTGCCAGCAGTCTGAACTCCGGGACAGCCATCTTCTTC	CASSLNSGTAIFF
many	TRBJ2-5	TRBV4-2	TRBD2	TGTGCCAGCAGCCCTAGACTAGCGGAAGAGACCCAGTACTTC	CASSPRLAEETQYF
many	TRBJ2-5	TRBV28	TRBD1	TGTGCCAGCAGCAGACAGGGGAGGGAGACCCAGTACTTC	CASSRQGRETQYF
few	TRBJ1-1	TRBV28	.	TGTGCCAGCAGACGAACAGGGAGTGTCACTGAAGCTTTCTTT	CASRRTGSVTEAFF
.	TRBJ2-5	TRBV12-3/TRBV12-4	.	TGTGCCAGCAGTTCCCGGAGGGGGTTGAAGACCCAGTACTTC	CASSSRRGLKTQYF
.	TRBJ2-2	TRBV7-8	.	TGTGCCAGCAGCTCACAATCTAATACGAACACCGGGGAGCTGTTTTTT	CASSSQSNTNTGELFF